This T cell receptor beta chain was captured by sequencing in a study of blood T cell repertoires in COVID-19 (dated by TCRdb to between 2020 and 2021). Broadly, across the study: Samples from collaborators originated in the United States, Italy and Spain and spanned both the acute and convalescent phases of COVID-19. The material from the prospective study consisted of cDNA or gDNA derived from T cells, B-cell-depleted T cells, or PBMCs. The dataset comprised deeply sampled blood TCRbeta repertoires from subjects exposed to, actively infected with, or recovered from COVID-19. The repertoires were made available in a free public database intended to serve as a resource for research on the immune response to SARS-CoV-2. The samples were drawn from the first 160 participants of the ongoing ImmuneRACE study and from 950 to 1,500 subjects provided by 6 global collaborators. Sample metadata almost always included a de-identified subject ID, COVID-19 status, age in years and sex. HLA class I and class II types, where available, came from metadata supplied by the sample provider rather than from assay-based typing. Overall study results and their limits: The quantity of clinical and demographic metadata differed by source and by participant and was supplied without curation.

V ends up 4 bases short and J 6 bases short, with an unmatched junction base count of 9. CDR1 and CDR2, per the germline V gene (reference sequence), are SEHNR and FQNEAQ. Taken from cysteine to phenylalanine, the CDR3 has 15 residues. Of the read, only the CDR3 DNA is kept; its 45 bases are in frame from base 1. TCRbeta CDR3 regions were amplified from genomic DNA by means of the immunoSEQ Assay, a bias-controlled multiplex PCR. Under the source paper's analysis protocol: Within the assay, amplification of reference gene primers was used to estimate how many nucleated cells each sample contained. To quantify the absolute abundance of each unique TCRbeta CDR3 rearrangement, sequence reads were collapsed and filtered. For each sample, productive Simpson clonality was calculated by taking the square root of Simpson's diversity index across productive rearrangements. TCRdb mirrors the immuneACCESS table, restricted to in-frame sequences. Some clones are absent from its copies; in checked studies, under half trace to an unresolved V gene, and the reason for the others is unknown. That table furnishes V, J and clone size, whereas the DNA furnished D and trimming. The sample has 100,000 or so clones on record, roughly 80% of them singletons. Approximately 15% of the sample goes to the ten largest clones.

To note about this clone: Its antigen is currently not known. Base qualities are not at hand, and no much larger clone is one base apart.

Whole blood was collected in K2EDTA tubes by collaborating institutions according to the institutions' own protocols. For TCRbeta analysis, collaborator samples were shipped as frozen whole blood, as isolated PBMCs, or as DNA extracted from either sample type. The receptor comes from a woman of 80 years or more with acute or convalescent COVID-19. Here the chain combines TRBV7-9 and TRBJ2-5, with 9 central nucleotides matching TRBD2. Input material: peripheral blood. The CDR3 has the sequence CASSSPGLALKTQYF. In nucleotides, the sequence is TGTGCCAGCAGCTCACCGGGACTAGCTTTGAAGACCCAGTACTTC. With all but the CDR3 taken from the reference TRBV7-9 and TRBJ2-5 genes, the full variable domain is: DTGVSQNPRHKITKRGQNVTFRCDPISEHNRLYWYRQTLGQGPEFLTYFQNEAQLEKSRLLSDRFSAERPKGSFSTLEIQRTEQGDSAMYLCASSSPGLALKTQYFGPGTRLLVL.